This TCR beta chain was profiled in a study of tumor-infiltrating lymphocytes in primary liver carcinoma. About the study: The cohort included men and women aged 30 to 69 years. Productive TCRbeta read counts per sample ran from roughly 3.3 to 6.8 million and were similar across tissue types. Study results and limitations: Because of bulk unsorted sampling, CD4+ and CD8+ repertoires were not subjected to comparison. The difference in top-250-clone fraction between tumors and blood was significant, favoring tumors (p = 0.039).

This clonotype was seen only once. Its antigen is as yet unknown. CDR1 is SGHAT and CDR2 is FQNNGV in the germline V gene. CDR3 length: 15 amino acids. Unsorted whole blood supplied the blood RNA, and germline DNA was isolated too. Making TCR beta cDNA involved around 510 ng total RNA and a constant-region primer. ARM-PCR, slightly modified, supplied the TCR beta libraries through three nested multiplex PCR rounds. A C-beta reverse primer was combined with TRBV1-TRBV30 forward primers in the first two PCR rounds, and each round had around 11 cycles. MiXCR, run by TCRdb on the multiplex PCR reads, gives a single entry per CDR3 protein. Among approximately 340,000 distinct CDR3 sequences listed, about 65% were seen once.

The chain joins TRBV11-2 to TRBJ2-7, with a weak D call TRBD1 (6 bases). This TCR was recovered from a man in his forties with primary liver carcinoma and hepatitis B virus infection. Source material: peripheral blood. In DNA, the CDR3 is TGTGTCATCAGCCCAGATGTGGGGGCTTCAGGCGAGCAGTACTTC. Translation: CVISPDVGASGEQYF.